The source of this T cell receptor beta chain is a study of control samples from healthy donors and cancer patients. Germline V gives CDR1 MNHEY, CDR2 SMNVEV (reference sequence). This CDR3 is built from 15 residues. The V segment lost 2 bases and the J segment 3 bases; nucleotides outside the gene matches: 5. Here immunoSEQ multiplex PCR was the method, and the copy in TCRdb shows in-frame clones only, minus some. The data show about 77,000 clones, over 80% seen once. The source material was blood. The clonotype was recovered from an older woman in good health. The chain links TRBV27 to TRBJ2-7; 9 bases map to TRBD1. Here the CDR3 reads CASSLGGQGYYEQYF. For the CDR3, the DNA is TGTGCCAGCAGTTTAGGGGGACAGGGTTACTACGAGCAGTACTTC.